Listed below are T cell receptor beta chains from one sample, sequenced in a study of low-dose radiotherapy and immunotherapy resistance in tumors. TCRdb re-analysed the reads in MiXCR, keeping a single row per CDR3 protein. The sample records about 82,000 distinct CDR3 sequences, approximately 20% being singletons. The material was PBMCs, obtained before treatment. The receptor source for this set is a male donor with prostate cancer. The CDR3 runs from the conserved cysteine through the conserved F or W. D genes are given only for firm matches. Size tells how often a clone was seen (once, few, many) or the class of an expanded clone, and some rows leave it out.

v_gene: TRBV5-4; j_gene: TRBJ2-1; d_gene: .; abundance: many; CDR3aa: CASSLDGPLDEQFF; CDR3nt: TGTGCCAGCAGCTTGGACGGACCTTTGGATGAGCAGTTCTTC
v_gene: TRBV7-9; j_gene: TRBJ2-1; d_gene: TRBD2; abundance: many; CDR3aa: CASSLASGRADEQFF; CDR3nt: TGTGCCAGCAGCTTAGCGAGCGGGAGGGCCGATGAGCAGTTCTTC
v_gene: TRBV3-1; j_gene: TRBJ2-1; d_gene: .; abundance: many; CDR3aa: CASSQPGLGYNEQFF; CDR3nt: TGTGCCAGCAGCCAACCGGGACTGGGTTACAATGAGCAGTTCTTC
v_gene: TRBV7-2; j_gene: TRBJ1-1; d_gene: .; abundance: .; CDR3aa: CASSLQAQTHRSEAFF; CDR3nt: TGTGCCAGCAGTTTACAGGCCCAAACACACCGGTCTGAAGCTTTCTTT
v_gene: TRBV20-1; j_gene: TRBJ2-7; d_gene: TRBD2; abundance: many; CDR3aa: CSGGSGRAYEQYF; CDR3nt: TGCAGTGGGGGTAGCGGGAGGGCCTACGAGCAGTACTTC
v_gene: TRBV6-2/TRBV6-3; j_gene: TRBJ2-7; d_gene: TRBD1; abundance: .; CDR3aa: CASSPRDRGGDREQYF; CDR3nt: TGTGCCAGCAGTCCCCGGGACAGGGGAGGGGACAGGGAGCAGTACTTC
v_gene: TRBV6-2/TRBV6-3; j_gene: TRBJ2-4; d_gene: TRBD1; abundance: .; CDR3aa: CASSERGGQNIQYF; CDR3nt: TGTGCCAGCAGTGAAAGAGGGGGCCAAAACATTCAGTACTTC
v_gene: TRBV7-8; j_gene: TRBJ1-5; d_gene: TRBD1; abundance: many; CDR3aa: CASSSDRNQPQHF; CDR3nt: TGTGCCAGCAGCTCGGACAGGAATCAGCCCCAGCATTTT
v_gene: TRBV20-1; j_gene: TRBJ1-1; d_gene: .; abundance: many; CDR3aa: CSARDVSTNSGTEAFF; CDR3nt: TGCAGTGCTAGAGATGTCTCTACAAACTCAGGGACTGAAGCTTTCTTT
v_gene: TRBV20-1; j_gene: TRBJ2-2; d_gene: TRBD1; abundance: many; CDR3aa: CSARGQGNTGELFF; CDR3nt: TGCAGTGCTAGGGGACAGGGAAATACCGGGGAGCTGTTTTTT
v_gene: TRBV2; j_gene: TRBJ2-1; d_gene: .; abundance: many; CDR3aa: CASSEVGEQFF; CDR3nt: TGTGCCAGCAGTGAAGTGGGTGAGCAGTTCTTC
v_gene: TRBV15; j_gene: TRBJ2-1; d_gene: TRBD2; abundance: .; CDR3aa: CATSRDVSGRAQEQFF; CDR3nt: TGTGCCACCAGCAGAGATGTTAGCGGGAGGGCCCAGGAGCAGTTCTTC
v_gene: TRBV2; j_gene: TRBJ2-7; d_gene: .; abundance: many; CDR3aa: CASSVSQTIYEQYF; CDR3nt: TGTGCCAGCAGTGTAAGCCAAACTATCTACGAGCAGTACTTC
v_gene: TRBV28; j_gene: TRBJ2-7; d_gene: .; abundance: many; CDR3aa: CASIPIRVLQSYEQYF; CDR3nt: TGTGCCAGCATTCCGATCCGGGTCTTACAGTCCTACGAGCAGTACTTC
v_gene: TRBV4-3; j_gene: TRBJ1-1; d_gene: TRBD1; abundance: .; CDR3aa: CASSQATGGLNTEAFF; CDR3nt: TGCGCCAGCAGCCAGGCGACAGGGGGCCTTAACACTGAAGCTTTCTTT
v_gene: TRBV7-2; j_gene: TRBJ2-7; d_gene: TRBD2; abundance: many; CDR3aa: CASSLAGGSNEQYF; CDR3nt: TGTGCCAGCAGCTTAGCGGGAGGGAGTAACGAGCAGTACTTC
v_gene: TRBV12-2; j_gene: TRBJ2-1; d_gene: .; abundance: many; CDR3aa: CASRLVRPGPSSYNEQFF; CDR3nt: TGTGCAAGTCGCTTAGTCCGACCGGGACCTAGCTCCTACAATGAGCAGTTCTTC
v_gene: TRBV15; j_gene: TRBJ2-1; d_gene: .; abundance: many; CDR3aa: CATSRARTNEQFF; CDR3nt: TGTGCCACCAGCAGAGCTAGAACGAATGAGCAGTTCTTC
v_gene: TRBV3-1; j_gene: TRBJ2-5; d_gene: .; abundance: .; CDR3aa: CATSLLLAAQETQYF; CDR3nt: TGTGCCACCTCACTTCTCTTGGCGGCACAAGAGACCCAGTACTTC
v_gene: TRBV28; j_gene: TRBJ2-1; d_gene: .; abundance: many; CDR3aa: CASSTTYNARSYNEQFF; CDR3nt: TGTGCCAGCAGTACGACGTATAACGCCAGATCCTACAATGAGCAGTTCTTC
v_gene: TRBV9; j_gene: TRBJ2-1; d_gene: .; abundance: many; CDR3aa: CASSVARSNEQFF; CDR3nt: TGTGCCAGCAGCGTAGCTCGGAGCAATGAGCAGTTCTTC
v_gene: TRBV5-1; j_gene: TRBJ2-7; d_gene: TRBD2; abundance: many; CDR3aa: CASSVNSGSAQQYF; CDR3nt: TGCGCCAGCAGCGTCAATAGCGGGAGCGCCCAGCAGTACTTC
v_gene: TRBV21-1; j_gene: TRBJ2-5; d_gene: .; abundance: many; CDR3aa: CASSEDRGRGEETQYF; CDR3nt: TGTGCCAGCAGCGAAGACAGGGGGCGCGGGGAAGAGACCCAGTACTTC
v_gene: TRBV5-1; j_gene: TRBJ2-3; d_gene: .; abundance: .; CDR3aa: CASNLGTPDTQYF; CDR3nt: TGCGCCAGCAACTTGGGGACACCGGATACGCAGTATTTT
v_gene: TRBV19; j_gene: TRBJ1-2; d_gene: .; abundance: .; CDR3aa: CASSSMGGGYTF; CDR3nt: TGTGCCAGTAGCTCCATGGGCGGAGGCTACACCTTC
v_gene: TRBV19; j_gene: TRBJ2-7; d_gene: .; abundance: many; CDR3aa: CASRSGVGFSNEQYF; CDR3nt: TGTGCCAGCAGGTCAGGGGTTGGGTTTAGCAACGAGCAGTACTTC